This passage covers 22 T cell receptor beta chains from one sample sequenced in a study of identical twins. TCRdb called the 5' RACE reads again in MiXCR, with one record for every CDR3 protein. The table includes around 450,000 distinct CDR3 sequences, over 12% detected once. The same sample was also studied in work on yellow fever vaccine responses in identical twins.

Sequences were obtained from CD4+ T cells sorted from blood. Receptors were obtained from a woman between 18 and 29 years old in good health.

The table lists this clonotype with many counts. CDR3 bases: TGTGCCAGCAGTTTTGGGGACAGAAACACCGGGGAGCTGTTTTTT. Protein product: CASSFGDRNTGELFF. The chain joins TRBV27 to TRBJ2-2, with 7 bases fitting TRBD1. Trimming cost V 3 bases and J 2 bases; bases outside gene matches: 3. This CDR3 is built from 15 residues. From germline, CDR1 is MNHEY and CDR2 SMNVEV (reference sequence).

A few counts support this clonotype. This chain uses TRBV20-1 with TRBJ2-1; D may be TRBD1 or TRBD2 (5 bases each). V was cut by 4 bases and J by 12 bases, with 16 bases left in between. CDR1 DFQATT and CDR2 SNEGSKA come from the germline V gene (reference sequence). This CDR3 region has 12 residues. CDR3 bases: TGCAGTGCTATACCCCAGACCGGGGCGCAGTTCTTC. This codes for CSAIPQTGAQFF.

In this sample, this clonotype turned up a few times. This rearrangement joins TRBV20-1 to TRBJ2-2; D not resolved. CDR1 and CDR2 from the germline V gene are DFQATT and SNEGSKA (reference sequence). The ends were cut back, 3 bases at V and 7 bases at J, with 6 bases in the middle. This CDR3 contains 11 residues. The CDR3 sequence is CSARRIGELFF. Here the CDR3 DNA reads TGCAGTGCTAGGCGGATCGGGGAGCTGTTTTTT.

The table lists this clonotype with a few counts. The V gene is TRBV27, the J gene TRBJ1-2; 11 nucleotides line up with TRBD1. Germline V gene lookup returns CDR1 MNHEY and CDR2 SMNVEV (reference sequence). Trimming took 2 bases from V and 13 from J; bases not matched to a gene: 9. The CDR3 extends over 14 amino acids. The CDR3 loop reads CASSLRDRGSVCTF. CDR3 in DNA: TGTGCCAGCAGTTTAAGGGACAGGGGGTCCGTCTGCACCTTC.

The gene calls are TRBV6-5 and TRBJ1-6, with D hard to call. This CDR3 has 12 amino acids. Trimming pared 6 bases from V and 10 bases from J, leaving 10 bases between. Germline CDR1 is MNHEY and CDR2 is SVGAGI. CDR3: CASRPGGSPLHF. CDR3 nucleotide sequence: TGTGCCAGCAGGCCCGGCGGGTCACCCCTCCACTTT.

This clonotype was seen only a few times. The V call is TRBV10-2, the J call TRBJ2-3; 7 nucleotides agree with TRBD2. CDR3 length: 15 amino acids. The germline gives CDR1 WSHSY, CDR2 SAAADI. Unmatched junction bases numbered 7, after V lost 4 bases and J lost 3 bases. CDR3 loop: CASSALAGETDTQYF. The CDR3 nucleotides are TGCGCCAGCAGTGCACTTGCGGGAGAGACAGATACGCAGTATTTT.

The chain is built from TRBV5-1 and TRBJ2-7, with TRBD2 as a possible D gene (6 bases). V was pared by 4 bases and J by 9 bases, with 29 bases between. The CDR3 is 17 residues long. Germline CDR1 is SGHRS and CDR2 is YFSETQ. CDR3 nucleotides: TGCGCCAGCAGCCGCGAACTACCCGGGACTTCGGCTCGGGGGCAGTACTTC. It is translated as CASSRELPGTSARGQYF.

The J gene is TRBJ2-2, the V gene TRBV27, with 8 bases matching TRBD2. The CDR3 totals 17 residues. CDR1 and CDR2 (germline): MNHEY, SMNVEV (reference sequence). After removal of 6 bases from V and 4 bases from J, the junction contained 13 bases not matched to a gene. The CDR3 region has the DNA TGTGCCAGCAGGACTGGACTAGCCAGGAAAGCCACCGGGGAGCTGTTTTTT. This sequence encodes CASRTGLARKATGELFF.

At least ten counts were recorded for this clonotype. This chain joins TRBV5-1 and TRBJ2-2, with 12 bases fitting TRBD2. CDR1 SGHRS and CDR2 YFSETQ come from the germline V gene. Trimming cost V 4 bases and J 5 bases; bases outside gene matches: 3. The CDR3 is 15 amino acids. The DNA for the CDR3 is TGCGCCAGCAGCACCGGGACTAGCGGGACCGGGGAGCTGTTTTTT. Residues: CASSTGTSGTGELFF.

This clonotype turned up a few times. This chain uses TRBV10-3 with TRBJ2-2, with D hard to call. Germline CDR1 is ENHRY and CDR2 is SYGVKD. This CDR3 is 14 amino acids long. V was cut by 6 bases and J by 0 bases, with 8 bases left in between. The CDR3 nucleotides are TGTGCCATCAGGTTGTCGACGAACACCGGGGAGCTGTTTTTT. Protein sequence: CAIRLSTNTGELFF.

This clonotype occurred a few times. The chain employs TRBV7-9 and TRBJ2-5, with 9 positions matching TRBD2. V was pared by 4 bases and J by 2 bases, with 8 bases of the junction left unmatched. Germline V gives CDR1 SEHNR, CDR2 FQNEAQ (reference sequence). The CDR3 has 16 amino acids. CDR3 protein: CASSSTSGLLQETQYF. As DNA, the CDR3 is TGTGCCAGCAGCTCGACTAGCGGCCTGTTACAAGAGACCCAGTACTTC.

The rearrangement links TRBV7-9 to TRBJ2-3; D perhaps matches TRBD2 (6 bases). Trimming stripped 4 bases from V and 4 bases from J, with 12 bases between. CDR1 and CDR2 from the germline V gene are SEHNR and FQNEAQ (reference sequence). This CDR3 is 14 amino acids long. In DNA, the CDR3 is TGTGCCAGCAGCTCGGCGTCTAGCGCAGATACGCAGTATTTT. It encodes CASSSASSADTQYF.

This clonotype occurred a few times. The chain employs TRBV7-9 and TRBJ1-5; D ambiguous. The V and J ends lost 1 base and 3 bases respectively, with 16 bases between them. Germline V gives CDR1 SEHNR, CDR2 FQNEAQ (reference sequence). The CDR3 totals 17 residues. CDR3 DNA sequence: TGTGCCAGCAGCTTAGAAAGCAGGCAGTTTATCAATCAGCCCCAGCATTTT. Translation gives CASSLESRQFINQPQHF. Full variable domain (missing parts from reference TRBV7-9 and TRBJ1-5): DTGVSQNPRHKITKRGQNVTFRCDPISEHNRLYWYRQTLGQGPEFLTYFQNEAQLEKSRLLSDRFSAERPKGSFSTLEIQRTEQGDSAMYLCASSLESRQFINQPQHFGDGTRLSIL.

This chain links TRBV11-2 with TRBJ2-3; D tentatively reads TRBD1 or TRBD2 (6 bases each). This CDR3 contains 17 residues. From germline, CDR1 is SGHAT and CDR2 FQNNGV. Trimming removed 0 bases from V and 1 base from J, with 14 bases in between. The CDR3, as DNA: TGTGCCAGCAGCTTAGATCGAGGGGGACTCGGCACAGATACGCAGTATTTT. Translated, it gives CASSLDRGGLGTDTQYF.

The chain joins TRBV2 to TRBJ1-5, with D uncertain. V was pared by 4 bases and J by 7 bases, with 14 bases between. There are 14 residues in the CDR3. Germline V gives CDR1 SNHLY, CDR2 FYNNEI. CDR3 in DNA: TGTGCCAGCAGTGTTCAAGGGTATTGGCAGCCCCAGCATTTT. Its translation: CASSVQGYWQPQHF.

This clonotype has ten or more counts. The chain joins TRBV7-9 to TRBJ1-4; 9 positions agree with TRBD1. This CDR3 is built from 15 residues. Unmatched junction bases numbered 9, after V lost 5 bases and J lost 8 bases. CDR1 SEHNR and CDR2 FQNEAQ come from the germline V gene (reference sequence). The chain's CDR3 is CASSPTGTGQEKLFF. CDR3 DNA: TGTGCCAGCAGCCCCACCGGGACAGGGCAAGAAAAACTGTTTTTT.

This clonotype was seen only a few times. This rearrangement joins TRBV5-1 to TRBJ1-2; 8 nucleotides agree with TRBD1. Germline V gives CDR1 SGHRS, CDR2 YFSETQ. V was clipped by 1 base and J by 0 bases; unmatched bases: 2. The CDR3 spans 15 residues. As DNA, the CDR3 is TGCGCCAGCAGCTTGAGGACAGGGACTAACTATGGCTACACCTTC. Residues: CASSLRTGTNYGYTF.

The rearrangement links TRBV20-1 to TRBJ2-3, with 9 bases aligning to TRBD1. Germline assignment: CDR1 DFQATT and CDR2 SNEGSKA (reference sequence). This CDR3 contains 15 residues. V trimming: 3 bases; J trimming: 3 bases; junction bases outside the gene matches: 7. CDR3 coding DNA: TGCAGTGCTAGGGACTGGACAGGGGAGACAGATACGCAGTATTTT. Its translation is CSARDWTGETDTQYF.

The chain is built from TRBV7-9 and TRBJ2-7; 9 bases are a match to TRBD2. This CDR3 is 17 amino acids long. With 3 bases clipped from V and 2 bases from J, the junction kept 11 bases outside the gene matches. From germline, CDR1 is SEHNR and CDR2 FQNEAQ (reference sequence). The CDR3 region has the DNA TGTGCCAGCAGCTTTGGTAGAGCGGGGGGCCCCCCCTACGAGCAGTACTTC. Encoded protein: CASSFGRAGGPPYEQYF.

As to this clonotype: Germline and junction disagree at one end, which may indicate a read error. V gene TRBV19 combines with J gene TRBJ2-1, with D unclear. The CDR3 is 13 amino acids. Germline CDR1 and CDR2: LNHDA and SQIVND (reference sequence). The CDR3 region is CVSRRVQTNEQFF. CDR3 in DNA: TGTGTCAGTCGAAGGGTACAGACTAATGAGCAGTTCTTC.

This clonotype came up a few times. The chain couples TRBV28 to TRBJ2-1; perhaps TRBD1 as D (6 bases). With 5 bases removed from V and 15 bases from J, the gap between germline ends came to 17 bases. The germline V gene has CDR1 MDHEN and CDR2 SYDVKM. The CDR3 has 12 residues. The CDR3, as DNA: TGTGCCAGCAGTACACTACAGGGAAGAGGGTTCTTC. It yields the protein CASSTLQGRGFF.

A few counts support this clonotype. The genes are TRBV28 and TRBJ2-7; 8 bases fit TRBD1. J lost 12 bases, V lost 5 bases, and 9 bases had no gene match. The CDR3 runs to 12 residues. The germline gives CDR1 MDHEN, CDR2 SYDVKM. The CDR3 coding sequence is TGTGCCAGCAGTATCCGGACAGGGCTGTGGTACTTC. Encoded protein: CASSIRTGLWYF.